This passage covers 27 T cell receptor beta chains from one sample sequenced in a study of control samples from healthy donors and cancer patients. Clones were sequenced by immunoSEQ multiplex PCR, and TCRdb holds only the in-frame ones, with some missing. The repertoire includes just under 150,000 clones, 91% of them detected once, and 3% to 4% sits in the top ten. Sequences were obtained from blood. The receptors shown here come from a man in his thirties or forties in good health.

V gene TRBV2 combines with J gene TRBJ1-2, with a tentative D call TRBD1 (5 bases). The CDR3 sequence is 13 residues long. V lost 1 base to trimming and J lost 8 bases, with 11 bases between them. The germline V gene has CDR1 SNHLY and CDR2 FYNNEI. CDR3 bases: TGTGCCAGCAGTGAAGTGTCGACAGTCGGCTACACCTTC. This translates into CASSEVSTVGYTF. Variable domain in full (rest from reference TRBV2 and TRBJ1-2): EPEVTQTPSHQVTQMGQEVILRCVPISNHLYFYWYRQILGQKVEFLVSFYNNEISEKSEIFDDQFSVERPDGSNFTLKIRSTKLEDSAMYFCASSEVSTVGYTFGSGTRLTVV.

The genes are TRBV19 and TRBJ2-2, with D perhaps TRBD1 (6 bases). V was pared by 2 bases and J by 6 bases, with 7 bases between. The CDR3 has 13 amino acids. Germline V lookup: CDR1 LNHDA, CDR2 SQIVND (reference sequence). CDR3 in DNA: TGTGCCAGTAGTATAAACAGGGCCGGGGAGCTGTTTTTT. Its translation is CASSINRAGELFF.

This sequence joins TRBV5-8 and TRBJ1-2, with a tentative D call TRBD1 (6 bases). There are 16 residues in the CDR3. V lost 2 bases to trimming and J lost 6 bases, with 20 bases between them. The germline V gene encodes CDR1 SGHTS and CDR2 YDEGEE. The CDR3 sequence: CASSFALETGSHGYTF. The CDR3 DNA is TGTGCCAGCAGCTTCGCTTTGGAAACAGGGTCCCATGGCTACACCTTC.

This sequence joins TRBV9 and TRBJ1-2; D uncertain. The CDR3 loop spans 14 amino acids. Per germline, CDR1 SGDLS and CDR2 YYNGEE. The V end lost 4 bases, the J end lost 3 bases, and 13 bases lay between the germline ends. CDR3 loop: CASSPRITDYGYTF. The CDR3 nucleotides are TGTGCCAGCAGCCCTCGTATAACAGACTATGGCTACACCTTC. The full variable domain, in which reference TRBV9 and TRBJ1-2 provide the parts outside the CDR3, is DSGVTQTPKHLITATGQRVTLRCSPRSGDLSVYWYQQSLDQGLQFLIQYYNGEERAKGNILERFSAQQFPDLHSELNLSSLELGDSALYFCASSPRITDYGYTFGSGTRLTVV.

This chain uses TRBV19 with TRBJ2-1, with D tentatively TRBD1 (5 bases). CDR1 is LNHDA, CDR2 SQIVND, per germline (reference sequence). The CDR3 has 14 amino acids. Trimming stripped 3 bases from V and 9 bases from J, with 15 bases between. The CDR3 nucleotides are TGTGCCAGTAGTATCATGACAGCTAGGGGTGAGCAGTTCTTC. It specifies CASSIMTARGEQFF.

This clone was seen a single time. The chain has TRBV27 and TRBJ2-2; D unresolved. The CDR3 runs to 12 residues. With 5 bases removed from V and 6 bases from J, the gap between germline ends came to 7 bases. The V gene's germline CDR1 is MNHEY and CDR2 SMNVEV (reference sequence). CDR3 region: CASSPRAGELFF. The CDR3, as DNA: TGTGCCAGCAGTCCCCGTGCCGGGGAGCTGTTTTTT.

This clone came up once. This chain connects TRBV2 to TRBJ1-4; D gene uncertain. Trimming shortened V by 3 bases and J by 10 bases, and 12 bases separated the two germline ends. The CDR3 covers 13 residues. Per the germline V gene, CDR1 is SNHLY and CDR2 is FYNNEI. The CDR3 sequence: CASSEGGKGKLFF. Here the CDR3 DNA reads TGTGCCAGCAGTGAGGGCGGGAAAGGAAAACTGTTTTTT.

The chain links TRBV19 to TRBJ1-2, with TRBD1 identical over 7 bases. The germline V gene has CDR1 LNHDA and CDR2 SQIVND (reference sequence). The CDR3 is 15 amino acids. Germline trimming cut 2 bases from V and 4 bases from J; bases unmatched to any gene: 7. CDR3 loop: CASSIRGTEPYGYTF. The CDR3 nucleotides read TGTGCCAGTAGTATAAGGGGGACAGAGCCCTATGGCTACACCTTC.

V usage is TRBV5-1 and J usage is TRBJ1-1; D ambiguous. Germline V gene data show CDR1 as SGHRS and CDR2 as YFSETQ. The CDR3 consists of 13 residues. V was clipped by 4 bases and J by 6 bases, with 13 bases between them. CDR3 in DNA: TGCGCCAGCAGCATGTTGGGCCGCCCTGAAGCTTTCTTT. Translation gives CASSMLGRPEAFF.

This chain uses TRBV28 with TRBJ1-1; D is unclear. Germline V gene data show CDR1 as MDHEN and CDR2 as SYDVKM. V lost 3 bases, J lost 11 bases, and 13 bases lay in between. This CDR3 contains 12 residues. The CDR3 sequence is CASSFQQKWAFF. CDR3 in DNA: TGTGCCAGCAGTTTTCAACAAAAGTGGGCTTTCTTT.

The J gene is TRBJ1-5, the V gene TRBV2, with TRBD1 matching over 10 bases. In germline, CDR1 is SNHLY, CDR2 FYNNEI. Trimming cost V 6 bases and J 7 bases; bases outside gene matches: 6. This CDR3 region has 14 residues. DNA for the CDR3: TGTGCCAGCAGGAGGGACAGGGGACAACAGCCCCAGCATTTT. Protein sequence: CASRRDRGQQPQHF.

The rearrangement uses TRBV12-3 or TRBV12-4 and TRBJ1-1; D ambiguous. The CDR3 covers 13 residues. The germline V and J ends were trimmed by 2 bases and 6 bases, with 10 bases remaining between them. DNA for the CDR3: TGTGCCAGCAGTTTACGCGGGGAACCTGAAGCTTTCTTT. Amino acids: CASSLRGEPEAFF.

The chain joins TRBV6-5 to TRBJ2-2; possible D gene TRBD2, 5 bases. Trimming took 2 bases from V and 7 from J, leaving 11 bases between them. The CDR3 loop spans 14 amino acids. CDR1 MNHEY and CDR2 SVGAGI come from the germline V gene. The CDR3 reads CASSYTGSNGELFF. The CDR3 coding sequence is TGTGCCAGCAGTTACACGGGATCTAACGGGGAGCTGTTTTTT.

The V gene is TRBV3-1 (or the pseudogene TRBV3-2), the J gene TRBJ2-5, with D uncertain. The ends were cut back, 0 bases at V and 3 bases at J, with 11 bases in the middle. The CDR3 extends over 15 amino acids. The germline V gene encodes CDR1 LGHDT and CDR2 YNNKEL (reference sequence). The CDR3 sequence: CASSQDRPLKETQYF. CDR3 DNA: TGTGCCAGCAGCCAAGACCGGCCACTGAAAGAGACCCAGTACTTC.

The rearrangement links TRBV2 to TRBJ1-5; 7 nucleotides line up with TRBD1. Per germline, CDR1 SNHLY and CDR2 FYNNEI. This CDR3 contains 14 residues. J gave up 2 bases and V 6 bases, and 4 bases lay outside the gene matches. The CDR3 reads CASSHGQGNQPQHF. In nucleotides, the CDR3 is TGTGCCAGCAGCCACGGACAGGGCAATCAGCCCCAGCATTTT.

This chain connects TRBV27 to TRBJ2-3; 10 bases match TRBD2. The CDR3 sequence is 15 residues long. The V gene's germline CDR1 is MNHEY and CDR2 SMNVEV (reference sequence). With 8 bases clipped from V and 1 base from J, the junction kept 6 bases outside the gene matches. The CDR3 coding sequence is TGTGCCAGCTGGTCCCTAGCGGGGGGCACAGATACGCAGTATTTT. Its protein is CASWSLAGGTDTQYF.

DNA of the CDR3: TGCGCCAGCAGCTTGGACAGGGCCTTCTACGAGCAGTACTTC. It translates to CASSLDRAFYEQYF. The chain links TRBV5-1 to TRBJ2-7; D is perhaps TRBD1 (6 bases). Germline V gene data show CDR1 as SGHRS and CDR2 as YFSETQ. This CDR3 contains 14 residues. V was cut by 0 bases and J by 3 bases, with 10 bases left in between.

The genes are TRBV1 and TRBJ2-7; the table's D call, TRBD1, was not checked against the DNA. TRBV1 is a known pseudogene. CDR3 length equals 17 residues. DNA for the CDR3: TGCACCAGCAGCCGAGCCCCGACAGAGAGATTCTCCTACGAGCAGTACTTC. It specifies CTSSRAPTERFSYEQYF.

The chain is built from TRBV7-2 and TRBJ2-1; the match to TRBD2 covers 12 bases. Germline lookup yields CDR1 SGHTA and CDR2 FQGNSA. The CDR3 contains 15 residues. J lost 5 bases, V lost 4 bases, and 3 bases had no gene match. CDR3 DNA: TGTGCCAGCAGCTATGGACTAGCGGGGAACAATGAGCAGTTCTTC. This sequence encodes CASSYGLAGNNEQFF.

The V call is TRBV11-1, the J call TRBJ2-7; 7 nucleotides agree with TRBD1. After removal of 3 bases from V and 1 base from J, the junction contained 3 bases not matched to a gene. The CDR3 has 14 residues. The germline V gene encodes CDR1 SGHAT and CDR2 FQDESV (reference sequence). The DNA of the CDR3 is TGTGCCAGCAGCTTCGGGGACAGTTCCTACGAGCAGTACTTC. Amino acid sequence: CASSFGDSSYEQYF.

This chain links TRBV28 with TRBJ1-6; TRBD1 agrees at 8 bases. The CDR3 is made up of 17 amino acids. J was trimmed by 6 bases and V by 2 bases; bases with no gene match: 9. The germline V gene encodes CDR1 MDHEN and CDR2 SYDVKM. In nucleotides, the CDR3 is TGTGCCAGCAGTTTAACTAACAGGGGGAGCGCTAATTCACCCCTCCACTTT. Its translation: CASSLTNRGSANSPLHF.

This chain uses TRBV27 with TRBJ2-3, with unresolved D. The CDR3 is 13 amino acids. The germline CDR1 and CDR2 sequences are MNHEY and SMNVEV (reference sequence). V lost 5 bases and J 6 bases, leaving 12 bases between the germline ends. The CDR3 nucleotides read TGTGCCAGCAGTCCCCAGGTAGCCGATACGCAGTATTTT. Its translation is CASSPQVADTQYF.

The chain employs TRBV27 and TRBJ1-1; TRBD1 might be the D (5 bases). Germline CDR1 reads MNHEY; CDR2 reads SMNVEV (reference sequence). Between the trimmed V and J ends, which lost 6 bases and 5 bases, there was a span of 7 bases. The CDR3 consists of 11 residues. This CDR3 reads CASRGRTEAFF. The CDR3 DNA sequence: TGTGCCAGCAGGGGGCGTACTGAAGCTTTCTTT.

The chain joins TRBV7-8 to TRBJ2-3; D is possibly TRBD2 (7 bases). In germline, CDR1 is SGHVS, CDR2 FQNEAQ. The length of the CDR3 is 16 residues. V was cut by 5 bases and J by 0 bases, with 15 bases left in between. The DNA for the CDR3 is TGTGCCAGCAGCGGAAGCGCGGGGGCGAGCACAGATACGCAGTATTTT. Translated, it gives CASSGSAGASTDTQYF.

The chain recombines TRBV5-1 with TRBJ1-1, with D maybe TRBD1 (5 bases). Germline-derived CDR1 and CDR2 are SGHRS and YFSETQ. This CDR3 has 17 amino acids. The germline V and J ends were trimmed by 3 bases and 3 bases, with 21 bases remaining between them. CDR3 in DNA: TGCGCCAGCAGCTCCCGGCCGGGGGGGGAGAGGTACACTGAAGCTTTCTTT. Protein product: CASSSRPGGERYTEAFF.

Written as DNA, the CDR3 is TGTGCCAGCAGCCCGGGACAGGGGGTTTATGAGCAGTTCTTC. Protein: CASSPGQGVYEQFF. V usage is TRBV3-1 (or the pseudogene TRBV3-2) and J usage is TRBJ2-1; 11 bases align to TRBD1. CDR1 LGHDT and CDR2 YNNKEL come from the germline V gene (reference sequence). CDR3 size: 14 residues. J was trimmed by 8 bases and V by 4 bases; bases with no gene match: 4.

The CDR3 loop is CASSPVLGYGYTF. The CDR3 DNA reads as TGTGCCAGCAGTCCGGTTTTGGGCTATGGCTACACCTTC. The chain combines TRBV27 with TRBJ1-2; no clear D gene. The V gene's germline CDR1 is MNHEY and CDR2 SMNVEV (reference sequence). This CDR3 is 13 amino acids long. Between the trimmed V and J ends, which lost 5 bases and 4 bases, there was a span of 11 bases.